These T cell receptor beta chains were read from a single sample in a study of blood T cells in healthy people across ages. TCRdb re-derived calls from the 5' RACE reads in MiXCR, one entry per CDR3 protein. The data contain fewer than 2 million distinct CDR3 sequences, around 42% of them singletons. Sequenced material: blood. The receptors originated from a human donor in good health. Each CDR3 is given with its conserved first and last residue. D genes are given only for firm matches. Expanded clones are given a class, and other clones once, few, many or no size at all.

size,D,V,J,DNA,CDR3
-,TRBD1,TRBV7-9,TRBJ1-1,TGTGCCAGCAGCGACCGGGACAGGGGGCACCCCACTGAAGCTTTCTTT,CASSDRDRGHPTEAFF
-,-,TRBV29-1,TRBJ2-1,TGCAGCGTTGAGCGACTTTTTAATGAGCAGTTCTTC,CSVERLFNEQFF
-,TRBD1,TRBV10-3,TRBJ2-3,TGTGCCATCAGGAGAAGGGAAAGACAGGGGGCAGAAACAGATACGCAGTATTTT,CAIRRRERQGAETDTQYF
few,-,TRBV4-2,TRBJ2-7,TGTGCCAGCAGCCAACCACAGGGAGACGAGCAGTACTTC,CASSQPQGDEQYF
-,-,TRBV28,TRBJ1-2,TGTGCCAGCAGCCAACCTGGGAGATATGGCTACACCTTC,CASSQPGRYGYTF
-,TRBD1,TRBV7-2,TRBJ2-7,TGTGCCAGCAGACGGGACAGGGTCCCAACCTACGAGCAGTACTTC,CASRRDRVPTYEQYF
-,TRBD1,TRBV10-3,TRBJ2-5,TGTGCCATCAGGAGACAGGGGCAGCGGATTATGGAGCAGTACTTC,CAIRRQGQRIMEQYF
few,-,TRBV12-3/TRBV12-4,TRBJ2-1,TGTGCCAGCAGTGCACGGGCCGCTCTCCAGTTCTTC,CASSARAALQFF
-,-,TRBV7-2,TRBJ1-2,TGTGCCAGCAGCTTAGAGGTCAGGGACTATGGCTACACCTTC,CASSLEVRDYGYTF
-,TRBD2,TRBV12-3/TRBV12-4,TRBJ2-3,TGTGCCAGCAGTTTTAGGGGGACTAGCGGGGCGCGCACAGATGCGCAGTATTTT,CASSFRGTSGARTDAQYF
-,-,TRBV27,TRBJ2-7,TGTGCCAGCAGTTTATCCGGACCGGGGACCTACGAGCAGTACTTC,CASSLSGPGTYEQYF
-,-,TRBV10-3,TRBJ2-3,TGTGCCATCAGGAACCTCGCGGGCGGCACAGATACGCAGTATTTT,CAIRNLAGGTDTQYF
few,-,TRBV11-2,TRBJ2-3,TGTGCCAGCAGCTTTACCCCCGGGGGCGAAGATACGCAGTATTTT,CASSFTPGGEDTQYF
once,-,TRBV3-1,TRBJ1-2,TGTGCCAGCAGCCCTGACCTATTCATGGGGTATGGCTACACCTTC,CASSPDLFMGYGYTF
-,TRBD1,TRBV13,TRBJ2-3,TGTGCCAGCAGCCCAAGAGGACAGGGAATGGATACGCAGTATTTT,CASSPRGQGMDTQYF
few,-,TRBV25-1,TRBJ2-3,TGTGCCAGCAGTGAACAGCGCCGCAGGGATACGCAGTATTTT,CASSEQRRRDTQYF
many,-,TRBV5-1,TRBJ2-6,TGCGCCAGCAGCTTGACAGGTGCACTCTCTGGGGCCAACGTCCTGACTTTC,CASSLTGALSGANVLTF
-,-,TRBV6-5,TRBJ1-2,TGTGCCAGCAGTCACCAGTCCAGCACTAACTATGGCTACACCTTC,CASSHQSSTNYGYTF
-,-,TRBV6-6,TRBJ1-2,TGTGCCAGCAGTTACTCGCGATCGTCAGCTAACTATGGCTACACCTTC,CASSYSRSSANYGYTF
-,-,TRBV7-6,TRBJ1-2,TGTGCCAGCAGCTTAGGGTACAGCCCGGGGGGCTACACCTTC,CASSLGYSPGGYTF
few,-,TRBV7-9,TRBJ1-2,TGTGCCAGCAGCTTAGAGAGTGGATGGTATGGCTACACCTTC,CASSLESGWYGYTF
many,-,TRBV10-3,TRBJ2-7,TGTGCCATCAGTGAGTCGGACTATAACCCCTACGAGCAGTACTTC,CAISESDYNPYEQYF
-,TRBD2,TRBV7-2,TRBJ2-5,TGTGCTAGCGCGGGGACTAGCGGAAGCCAAGAGACCCAGTACTTC,CASAGTSGSQETQYF
-,-,TRBV7-3,TRBJ1-2,TGTGCCAGCAGACCCCCCGACGGGGGCTGCACCTTC,CASRPPDGGCTF
-,-,TRBV7-9,TRBJ2-7,TGTGCCAGCAGCTTCGGGTGGGGCAACCGGTACGAGCAGTACTTC,CASSFGWGNRYEQYF
many,TRBD1,TRBV12-3/TRBV12-4,TRBJ2-7,TGTGCCAGCAGTCCTAGACAGGGGACAAGGCAGTACTTC,CASSPRQGTRQYF
-,-,TRBV12-3/TRBV12-4,TRBJ2-4,TGTGCCAGCAGACCCTCGACAGCCTACGTGCAGTACTTC,CASRPSTAYVQYF
-,-,TRBV10-3,TRBJ1-4,TGTGCCATCAGTGAAGCAACAACTAATGAAAAACTGTTTTTT,CAISEATTNEKLFF
-,-,TRBV6-5,TRBJ1-5,TGTGCCAGCAGTTACGACGTACCGGGACGGCGAAATCAGCCCCAGCATTTT,CASSYDVPGRRNQPQHF
-,-,TRBV7-8,TRBJ1-1,TGTGCCAGCAGCTTTCTACCTTTGGGCACTGAAGCTTTCTTT,CASSFLPLGTEAFF
-,TRBD1,TRBV6-1,TRBJ2-1,TGTGCCAGCAGTTCCCGGGACAGGGCGGGAATGAATGAGCAGTTCTTC,CASSSRDRAGMNEQFF
-,-,TRBV28,TRBJ1-2,TGTGCCAGCAGTGCCCCTGGGGGACCCGTTCCTGGCTACACCTTC,CASSAPGGPVPGYTF
-,-,TRBV12-3/TRBV12-4,TRBJ2-3,TGTGCCAGCAGTGGGGCGGGGGCGCGCGCAGATACGGAGTATTTT,CASSGAGARADTEYF
few,-,TRBV12-3/TRBV12-4,TRBJ2-1,TGTGCCAGCAGGTCGGGGACAATTATTGAGCAGTTCTTC,CASRSGTIIEQFF
-,-,TRBV5-5,TRBJ2-1,TGTGCCAGCAGCTTGTCACCGGGCAGGACGTCCAATGAGCAGTTCTTC,CASSLSPGRTSNEQFF
many,-,TRBV4-1,TRBJ2-3,TGCGCCAGCAGCCCTGAAGGAGCAGATACGCAGTATTTT,CASSPEGADTQYF
-,-,TRBV28,TRBJ2-3,TGTGCCAGCAGACTGACAGGATCTAGGGTCCGCACAGATACGCAGTATTTT,CASRLTGSRVRTDTQYF
-,TRBD1,TRBV4-1,TRBJ2-7,TGCGCCAGCAGCCAGACTACAGGGGTGCGCTACGAGCAGTACTTC,CASSQTTGVRYEQYF
-,-,TRBV12-3/TRBV12-4,TRBJ2-5,TGTGCCGGCAGCCGAATTAGTAAGACCCAGTACTTC,CAGSRISKTQYF
few,TRBD2,TRBV20-1,TRBJ2-3,TGCAGTGCCCAGGGACTAGCGGGGGTAGCAGATACGCAGTATTTT,CSAQGLAGVADTQYF
few,-,TRBV7-2,TRBJ2-3,TGTGCCAGCAGCCCACTAGGGTTAGATACGCAGTATTTT,CASSPLGLDTQYF